This TCR beta chain was sequenced in a study of T-cell memory formation after mild COVID-19. As for the study in general: The TCR clusters were mostly specific to one donor.

This clonotype was detected ten times or more. Its specificity is unknown. Germline CDR1 reads MNHEY; CDR2 reads SVGEGT. This CDR3 is 18 amino acids long. The ends lost 5 bases at V and 3 bases at J; junction bases unmatched: 16. Overall study findings and caveats: The study detected some responding clones in pre-infection memory, suggesting cross-reactive memory joined.

TCR alpha and TCR beta cDNA libraries with sample barcodes and UMIs came from 5'RACE using constant-segment primers. From the 5' RACE reads, TCRdb called clonotypes with MiXCR, one entry per CDR3 protein. The sample has roughly 340,000 distinct CDR3 sequences; less than 25% are singletons. Sequencing input: PBMCs or a T cell subset sorted from them (not recorded which). This sequence joins TRBV6-2 or TRBV6-3 and TRBJ1-5, with 7 bases aligning to TRBD1. This TCR was recovered from a man in his late teens or twenties who had mild COVID-19 (a few samples of this study predate the infection). Cell type and time point are not known. CDR3 DNA: TGTGCCAGCAGTCTTAGCCACAGGGGCTCAACTCTCAATCAGCCCCAGCATTTT. Translating it yields CASSLSHRGSTLNQPQHF.